Listed below are T cell receptor beta chains from one sample, sequenced in a study of blood T cell repertoires in COVID-19. Assay: immunoSEQ multiplex PCR; the TCRdb copy retains only in-frame clones and omits some. The sample contains more than 300,000 clones, about 87% of which appear only once. The sequencing sample was made of peripheral blood. The receptors derive from a woman aged 25-40 years with COVID-19, enrolled during active disease. Both conserved end residues are part of each CDR3. The D gene is left open where the match is weak. Expanded clones are given a class, and other clones once, few, many or no size at all.

D: TRBD2; J: TRBJ2-7; V: TRBV7-2; size: -; DNA: TGTGCCAGCAGCCCCCGGGAGGGGGCCTACGAGCAGTACTTC; CDR3: CASSPREGAYEQYF
D: TRBD1; J: TRBJ2-7; V: TRBV28; size: many; DNA: TGTGCCAGCAGTCCAGACGCCCCTTCCAAGACAGGGTGGACCTACGAGCAGTACTTC; CDR3: CASSPDAPSKTGWTYEQYF
D: TRBD1; J: TRBJ1-2; V: TRBV5-6; size: -; DNA: TGTGCCAGCAGCTCACCGGGACAGGGGGCGCCTGGCTACACCTTC; CDR3: CASSSPGQGAPGYTF
D: -; J: TRBJ2-2; V: TRBV18; size: -; DNA: TGTGCCAGCTCACTCAGGGGCACCGGGGAGCTGTTTTTT; CDR3: CASSLRGTGELFF
D: TRBD1; J: TRBJ1-1; V: TRBV19; size: -; DNA: TGTGCCAGTAGCCCGACAGGGGCGAACACTGAAGCTTTCTTT; CDR3: CASSPTGANTEAFF
D: TRBD2; J: TRBJ2-7; V: TRBV19; size: -; DNA: TGTGCCAGTAGTTCGAGCGGGGGGCTCGAGCAGTACTTC; CDR3: CASSSSGGLEQYF
D: -; J: TRBJ1-5; V: TRBV5-1; size: -; DNA: TGCGCCAGCAGCTTGGGTCCCGGGAGCAATCAGCCCCAGCATTTT; CDR3: CASSLGPGSNQPQHF
D: -; J: TRBJ1-5; V: TRBV19; size: -; DNA: TGTGCCAGTATCCAAGCAGGCCACAATCAGCCCCAGCATTTT; CDR3: CASIQAGHNQPQHF
D: TRBD1; J: TRBJ1-5; V: TRBV6-2/TRBV6-3; size: -; DNA: TGTGCCAGCAGTTATGGGACAGGGGGCGCGGGCAATCAGCCCCAGCATTTT; CDR3: CASSYGTGGAGNQPQHF
D: -; J: TRBJ2-5; V: TRBV5-1; size: once; DNA: TGCGCCAGCAGCTTGGGGGGAGGTCAAGAGACCCAGTACTTC; CDR3: CASSLGGGQETQYF
D: -; J: TRBJ1-1; V: TRBV2; size: -; DNA: TGTGCCAGCCAGGGAGGTCGCACTGAAGCTTTCTTT; CDR3: CASQGGRTEAFF